The 24 T cell receptor beta chains presented below share a single source sample, sequenced in a study of blood T cell repertoires in COVID-19. TCRdb keeps only in-frame clones here, not all; method: immunoSEQ multiplex PCR. The sample has about 170,000 clones; approximately 85% are singletons. The specimen was peripheral blood. The receptors come from a man between 60 and 75 years old who had recovered from COVID-19.

V and J are TRBV3-1 (or the pseudogene TRBV3-2) and TRBJ1-6; D is undetermined. This CDR3 comprises 16 residues. Trimming stripped 1 base from V and 0 bases from J, with 7 bases between. The V gene's germline CDR1 is LGHDT and CDR2 YNNKEL (reference sequence). The chain's CDR3 is CASSQAGSSYNSPLHF. CDR3 in DNA: TGTGCCAGCAGCCAAGCCGGGAGCTCCTATAATTCACCCCTCCACTTT.

This clone was detected once. The chain carries TRBV19 and TRBJ2-7, with 8 bases fitting TRBD2. Per germline, CDR1 LNHDA and CDR2 SQIVND (reference sequence). The CDR3 contains 16 residues. The V and J ends lost 1 base and 2 bases, in that order; junction bases with no gene match: 7. The CDR3 sequence: CASSIGAGGPAYEQYF. DNA for the CDR3: TGTGCCAGTAGTATAGGGGCGGGGGGCCCCGCCTACGAGCAGTACTTC.

Only one count was recorded for this clone. The rearrangement uses TRBV5-6 and TRBJ1-5, with 10 bases matching TRBD1. V shed 3 bases, J shed 7 bases, and the junction held 7 bases outside the gene matches. The CDR3 is 15 residues long. Germline V CDR1 and CDR2: SGHDT, YYEEEE. The CDR3 DNA sequence: TGTGCCAGCAGCTCCGGGACAGGGGTGTGGCAGCCCCAGCATTTT. The encoded protein is CASSSGTGVWQPQHF.

The rearrangement joins TRBV7-2 to TRBJ2-2; D not certain. V lost 4 bases and J 0 bases, leaving 12 bases between the germline ends. CDR1 and CDR2 from the germline V gene are SGHTA and FQGNSA. CDR3 size: 16 residues. As DNA, the CDR3 is TGTGCCAGCAGCTCAAGAGCAGGCGCGAACACCGGGGAGCTGTTTTTT. Its translation is CASSSRAGANTGELFF.

The chain uses TRBV20-1 and TRBJ1-1; 7 bases align to TRBD1. Trimming took 3 bases from V and 3 from J; bases not matched to a gene: 4. The CDR3 length is 13 residues. Germline CDR1 reads DFQATT; CDR2 reads SNEGSKA (reference sequence). CDR3 DNA sequence: TGCAGTGCTAGTCATACAGGGGACACTGAAGCTTTCTTT. Its protein product is CSASHTGDTEAFF.

The V and J genes are TRBV7-2 and TRBJ1-3; no firm D call. This CDR3 spans 14 amino acids. Between the trimmed V and J ends, which lost 5 bases and 4 bases, there was a span of 12 bases. Germline V gene lookup returns CDR1 SGHTA and CDR2 FQGNSA. The CDR3 sequence: CASSVPSRGNTIYF. The CDR3, as DNA: TGTGCCAGCAGCGTTCCCTCCAGGGGAAACACCATATATTTT.

V is TRBV4-2 and J is TRBJ1-5; D is ambiguous. There are 15 residues in the CDR3. Germline CDR1 reads LGHNA; CDR2 reads YNFKEQ. V was shortened by 0 bases and J by 0 bases, with 6 bases between the two germline ends. This CDR3 reads CASSQDGGSNQPQHF. The CDR3 nucleotides are TGTGCCAGCAGCCAAGATGGCGGTAGCAATCAGCCCCAGCATTTT.

The chain uses TRBV12-5 and TRBJ2-7; 9 bases line up with TRBD1. The CDR3 consists of 16 residues. Losses at the gene ends were 0 bases for V and 2 bases for J; bases not matched to a gene: 5. The germline CDR1 and CDR2 sequences are LGHNT and FRNRAP. The CDR3 loop reads CASGLVRDRAPYEQYF. The DNA for the CDR3 is TGTGCTAGTGGTTTGGTCCGGGACAGGGCACCCTACGAGCAGTACTTC.

This clone was detected ten times or more. The gene calls are TRBV19 and TRBJ1-5; D is undetermined. The CDR3 extends over 15 amino acids. V was cut by 6 bases and J by 4 bases, with 16 bases left in between. Germline V CDR1 and CDR2: LNHDA, SQIVND (reference sequence). In nucleotides, the CDR3 is TGTGCCAGTAGCTTGAAAGATAGTCTAAATCAGCCCCAGCATTTT. It encodes CASSLKDSLNQPQHF.

This sequence joins TRBV30 and TRBJ2-4, with TRBD1 matching 9 bases. This CDR3 is 15 amino acids long. V trimming: 3 bases; J trimming: 4 bases; junction bases outside the gene matches: 7. Per germline, CDR1 GTSNPN and CDR2 SVGIG (reference sequence). CDR3 sequence: CAWRAGGTGKNIQYF. The CDR3 region has the DNA TGTGCCTGGAGGGCCGGGGGGACAGGGAAAAACATTCAGTACTTC.

The rearrangement links TRBV11-2 to TRBJ2-3; tentatively, D is TRBD1 (6 bases). V dropped 2 bases and J dropped 9 bases, with 15 bases sitting between them. The CDR3 runs 14 residues. Germline V lookup: CDR1 SGHAT, CDR2 FQNNGV. The CDR3 nucleotides read TGTGCCAGCAGCTTAAATCTTCAGGGGACGACGCAGTATTTT. Amino acid sequence: CASSLNLQGTTQYF.

The CDR3 here is CASSRLQGANVNTEAFF. The CDR3 nucleotides read TGTGCCAGCAGTAGATTACAGGGTGCGAACGTGAACACTGAAGCTTTCTTT. This chain connects TRBV6-6 to TRBJ1-1, with D tentatively TRBD1 (6 bases). Between the trimmed V and J ends, which lost 5 bases and 0 bases, there was a span of 19 bases. The CDR3 is 17 amino acids. Germline CDR1 is MNHNY and CDR2 is SVGAGI (reference sequence).

V is TRBV7-6 and J is TRBJ2-6, with TRBD1 identical over 9 bases. The CDR3 is made up of 16 amino acids. Trimming cost V 5 bases and J 2 bases; bases outside gene matches: 4. Germline-derived CDR1 and CDR2 are SGHVS and FNYEAQ. The chain's CDR3 is CASSPTGGAGANVLTF. For the CDR3, the DNA is TGTGCCAGCAGCCCCACAGGGGGCGCTGGGGCCAACGTCCTGACTTTC.

This clone was counted only a few times. The CDR3 region is CASSQGESQPQHF. The CDR3 DNA reads TGTGCCAGCAGCCAAGGGGAGTCTCAGCCCCAGCATTTT. The chain couples TRBV3-1 (or the pseudogene TRBV3-2) to TRBJ1-5; D call uncertain. CDR1 LGHDT and CDR2 YNNKEL come from the germline V gene (reference sequence). With 1 base removed from V and 6 bases from J, the gap between germline ends came to 7 bases. The CDR3 length is 13 residues.

The chain carries TRBV2 and TRBJ1-5, with TRBD1 as a possible D gene (6 bases). The germline V gene encodes CDR1 SNHLY and CDR2 FYNNEI. Trimming took off 6 bases at V and 3 bases at J, with 15 bases between the two ends. The CDR3 loop spans 15 amino acids. CDR3 in amino acids: CASRERDNYNQPQHF. CDR3 in DNA: TGTGCCAGCAGAGAGAGGGACAACTACAATCAGCCCCAGCATTTT.

V usage is TRBV30 and J usage is TRBJ1-5; D unclear. The CDR3 has 13 residues. Germline CDR1 is GTSNPN and CDR2 is SVGIG (reference sequence). V was pared by 2 bases and J by 3 bases, with 8 bases between. The chain's CDR3 is CAWSSQDNQPQHF. The CDR3 coding sequence is TGTGCCTGGAGTAGCCAGGACAATCAGCCCCAGCATTTT.

The V gene is TRBV5-1, the J gene TRBJ2-3, with a possible D match to TRBD1 (6 bases). Germline CDR1 SGHRS, CDR2 YFSETQ. The V gene lost 7 bases and the J gene lost 5 bases, with 20 bases spanning the gap. The CDR3 is made up of 15 amino acids. DNA of the CDR3: TGCGCCAGCGGGGGAAGGCCCCAAGGGGGAGATACGCAGTATTTT. This codes for CASGGRPQGGDTQYF.

The chain couples TRBV11-2 to TRBJ2-3; D perhaps matches TRBD2 (6 bases). The V and J ends lost 3 bases and 6 bases respectively, with 19 bases between them. This CDR3 spans 16 amino acids. CDR1 is SGHAT, CDR2 FQNNGV, per germline. CDR3 protein: CASSFLGDGSFDTQYF. The CDR3 coding sequence is TGTGCCAGCAGCTTTTTAGGGGACGGGAGTTTTGATACGCAGTATTTT. The whole variable domain, filled in from reference TRBV11-2 and TRBJ2-3, reads EAGVAQSPRYKIIEKRQSVAFWCNPISGHATLYWYQQILGQGPKLLIQFQNNGVVDDSQLPKDRFSAERLKGVDSTLKIQPAKLEDSAVYLCASSFLGDGSFDTQYFGPGTRLTVL.

V gene TRBV10-3 combines with J gene TRBJ2-7; TRBD1 agrees at 12 bases. The J segment lost 3 bases and the V segment lost 2 bases, leaving 2 bases of the junction unmatched. The CDR3 is 15 residues long. Per the germline V gene, CDR1 is ENHRY and CDR2 is SYGVKD. The CDR3 DNA reads as TGTGCCATCAGTGAGGGGGACAGGGGGCTCTACGAGCAGTACTTC. Translating gives CAISEGDRGLYEQYF.

J is TRBJ1-4 and V is TRBV18; D not certain. There are 17 residues in the CDR3. The V gene's germline CDR1 is KGHSH and CDR2 LQKENI. The V end was cut by 5 bases, the J end by 0 bases, with 16 bases between. The CDR3 DNA follows: TGTGCCAGCTCATCCACGAGGCAGTCGGCAACTAATGAAAAACTGTTTTTT. Its protein product is CASSSTRQSATNEKLFF.

This clone was recorded a few times. The chain carries TRBV7-8 and TRBJ1-4, with D possibly being TRBD1 (6 bases). From germline, CDR1 is SGHVS and CDR2 FQNEAQ. This CDR3 is built from 16 residues. With 2 bases removed from V and 4 bases from J, the gap between germline ends came to 14 bases. The CDR3 reads CASSLNRERGNEKLFF. CDR3 nucleotides: TGTGCCAGCAGCTTAAACAGGGAGAGGGGTAATGAAAAACTGTTTTTT.

DNA for the CDR3: TGTGCCAGCTCACGCCTGACAGGGGCCCAAGAGACCCAGTACTTC. It translates to CASSRLTGAQETQYF. V and J are TRBV18 and TRBJ2-5; 8 bases match TRBD1. Trimming took 4 bases from V and 1 from J; bases not matched to a gene: 5. The CDR3 spans 15 residues. Germline V gene data show CDR1 as KGHSH and CDR2 as LQKENI.

V usage is TRBV5-1 and J usage is TRBJ1-2, with a possible D match to TRBD1 (5 bases). This CDR3 spans 15 amino acids. The V gene's germline CDR1 is SGHRS and CDR2 YFSETQ. V was trimmed by 4 bases and J by 7 bases, leaving 20 bases between them. The CDR3 reads CASSPPFDSPGGYTF. The DNA of the CDR3 is TGCGCCAGCAGCCCGCCGTTTGACAGCCCGGGTGGCTACACCTTC.

J is TRBJ2-1 and V is TRBV7-2; possible D gene TRBD2, 5 bases. Germline V lookup: CDR1 SGHTA, CDR2 FQGNSA. Trimming left V 3 bases short and J 2 bases short, with 11 bases between. CDR3 size: 15 residues. The CDR3 sequence is CASSLQLDAYNEQFF. The CDR3, as DNA: TGTGCCAGCAGCTTGCAACTAGACGCCTACAATGAGCAGTTCTTC.